These 2 T cell receptor beta chains were all obtained from the same sample, sequenced in a study of T cells in Graves' hyperthyroidism and ophthalmopathy (dated by TCRdb to the late 2010s). Receptor libraries were prepared by multiplex PCR. The instrument given in TCRdb is Illumina HiSeq 2000. The TCR beta CDR3 regions were amplified from RNA transcripts. A first-round RT-PCR of the TCR CDR3 used the HTBI primer set with the Qiagen OneStep RT-PCR kit. In-frame beta chains were kept once TCRdb had trimmed the public reads at Q25 with fastp and called clones with MiXCR. All rows with the same CDR3 protein become a single entry with the most common DNA and genes. The sample table contains 470,000 or so distinct CDR3 sequences; only one count was recorded for about a fifth of them. Of the sample, 26% falls within the top ten clones. The sequencing sample was made of blood. The receptors here all came from a man aged 18-30 years with Graves' hyperthyroidism.

In its sample, this clonotype was seen many times. This may be a read error: a much more frequent sequence differs by one nucleotide. This chain uses TRBV12-3 or TRBV12-4 with TRBJ1-1; D possibly corresponds to TRBD1 (5 bases). CDR3 length equals 13 residues. The CDR3 spells CASSYRMNTEACF. The CDR3 nucleotides read TGTGCCAGCAGTTACAGGATGAACACTGAAGCTTGCTTT.

The chain joins TRBV13 to TRBJ2-5; 7 bases match TRBD1. This CDR3 is 19 amino acids long. Trimming cost V 2 bases and J 2 bases; bases outside gene matches: 17. Germline V gives CDR1 PRHDT, CDR2 FYEKMQ (reference sequence). The CDR3 reads CASSLSPYRRDSKQETQYF. The DNA for the CDR3 is TGTGCCAGCAGCTTATCCCCTTACCGCCGGGACAGTAAACAAGAGACCCAGTACTTC. The full variable domain, with the rest looked up from reference TRBV13 and TRBJ2-5, is AAGVIQSPRHLIKEKRETATLKCYPIPRHDTVYWYQQGPGQDPQFLISFYEKMQSDKGSIPDRFSAQQFSDYHSELNMSSLELGDSALYFCASSLSPYRRDSKQETQYFGPGTRLLVL.